These T cell receptor beta chains were read from a single sample in a study of T-cell reconstitution after alpha-beta-depleted transplantation in children. Using its own MiXCR run on the PCR reads, TCRdb lists one record per CDR3 protein. The repertoire holds under 850,000 distinct CDR3 sequences, with about an eighth as singletons. The material was PBMCs, obtained before TCRalphabeta/CD19-depleted stem cell transplant. The receptor set was obtained from a girl between 2 and 10 years old with congenital amegakaryocytic thrombocytopenia, due to receive a stem cell transplant. Each CDR3 is given with its conserved first and last residue. The order of the fields is J gene, clone size, V gene, D gene, CDR3 DNA, CDR3 protein. A D gene is named only where the DNA matches it firmly. Only some rows state a clone size, as once, few, many or a class for expanded clones.

>TRBJ1-5|many|TRBV12-3/TRBV12-4|-
TGTGCCAGCAGTTTCCAGTCGGGTCATCAGCCCCAGCATTTT
CASSFQSGHQPQHF
>TRBJ2-4|many|TRBV5-6|-
TGTGCCAGCAGCTTGGGGACCCCGGAGTGGGACATTCAGTACTTC
CASSLGTPEWDIQYF
>TRBJ2-7|-|TRBV4-1|TRBD2
TGCGCCAGCAGCCAAGAGCCCCTACTAGCGGGAGTGTCCTACGAGCAGTACTTC
CASSQEPLLAGVSYEQYF
>TRBJ2-7|few|TRBV6-1|-
TGTGCCAGCAGTCCCCCAGCGCCGGGACGGCCAATCTACGAGCAGTACTTC
CASSPPAPGRPIYEQYF
>TRBJ2-5|many|TRBV5-1|TRBD2
TGCGCCAGCAGCTGGGCTCCGTTACTAGCGGGAGAAGAGACCCAGTACTTC
CASSWAPLLAGEETQYF
>TRBJ2-7|many|TRBV5-1|-
TGCGCCAGCAGCCAGACCGGCGGCTCCTACGAGCAGTACTTC
CASSQTGGSYEQYF
>TRBJ1-2|few|TRBV28|-
TGTGCCAGCAGCTTAAATGGTGGCTACACCTTC
CASSLNGGYTF
>TRBJ2-3|few|TRBV2|-
TGTGCCAGCAGTCCCACCAGCCGTGGGGATACGCAGTATTTT
CASSPTSRGDTQYF
>TRBJ2-5|-|TRBV7-2|-
TGTGCCAGCAGCTTAATCGGGGCCAGGCAAGAGACCCAGTACTTC
CASSLIGARQETQYF
>TRBJ1-1|many|TRBV5-1|-
TGCGCCAGCAGGATATCATTGAACACTGAAGCTTTCTTT
CASRISLNTEAFF
>TRBJ2-1|-|TRBV20-1|TRBD1
TGCACTGCTACAGGGGTCGGCGAGCAGTTCTTC
CTATGVGEQFF
>TRBJ2-1|-|TRBV18|TRBD1
TGTGCCAGCTCGATATCCGGGACAGATTACAATGAGCAGTTCTTC
CASSISGTDYNEQFF
>TRBJ2-3|-|TRBV15|-
TGTGCCAGCGGCCGTGGCGGGATGAACACAGATACGCAGTATTTT
CASGRGGMNTDTQYF
>TRBJ2-5|-|TRBV5-1|-
TGCGCCAGCAGCTTAACATGGGAGACCCAGTACTTC
CASSLTWETQYF
>TRBJ2-4|few|TRBV12-3/TRBV12-4|TRBD1
TGTGCCACGGCAGCGACAGGGGCGAACATTCAGTACTTC
CATAATGANIQYF
>TRBJ2-5|-|TRBV10-3|TRBD1
TGTGCCATCACCCGGGACAGGGTAGAGACCCAGTACTTC
CAITRDRVETQYF
>TRBJ1-1|-|TRBV5-1|-
TGCGCCAGCAGCTGGCAGCCAGGGAATCGCGCTGAAGCTTTCTTT
CASSWQPGNRAEAFF
>TRBJ1-3|few|TRBV9|TRBD1
TGTGCCAGCAGCGGACCATTCGGACAGGGGATAGGAAACACCATATATTTT
CASSGPFGQGIGNTIYF
>TRBJ1-3|many|TRBV4-1|-
TGCGCCAGCAGCCAAGATTGGGGGACGGATGGAAACACCATATATTTT
CASSQDWGTDGNTIYF
>TRBJ2-5|-|TRBV28|TRBD2
TGTGCCAGCGCTTTAGCGGGAGGTGGACAAGAGACCCAGTACTTC
CASALAGGGQETQYF
>TRBJ2-7|few|TRBV20-1|TRBD2
TGCAGTGCGACCCAAGCTGGACTAGCGGGAAACGAGCAGTACTTC
CSATQAGLAGNEQYF
>TRBJ2-2|once|TRBV20-1|TRBD2
TGCAGTGCTACGCCGGGACTAGCGGGAAACACCGGGGAGCTGTTTTTT
CSATPGLAGNTGELFF
>TRBJ2-1|few|TRBV5-1|TRBD2
TGCGCCAGCAGCGAGGAAACTAGCGGTGTAGATGAGCAGTTCTTC
CASSEETSGVDEQFF
>TRBJ2-3|-|TRBV11-2|-
TGTGCCAGCAGCTTAGATCAAATCCGGCAAGATACGCAGTATTTT
CASSLDQIRQDTQYF
>TRBJ1-5|few|TRBV7-9|-
TGTGCCGGTTCGGGGCCTAATCAGCCCCAGCATTTT
CAGSGPNQPQHF
>TRBJ2-1|many|TRBV10-3|-
TGTGCCACCCTCGGGACTCCCTACAATGAGCAGTTCTTC
CATLGTPYNEQFF
>TRBJ1-5|-|TRBV19|TRBD1
TGTGCCAGTAGTAAGCTGGGGGACAGGGGAAATCAGCCCCAGCATTTT
CASSKLGDRGNQPQHF
>TRBJ2-2|many|TRBV14|TRBD1
TGTGCCAGCAGCCAACTGACAGGGTGGACCGGGGAGCTGTTTTTT
CASSQLTGWTGELFF
>TRBJ2-1|many|TRBV27|TRBD2
TGTGCCAGCAGTTTTGGTGCGGGAGGTGCGATCCTCTACAATGAGCAGTTCTTC
CASSFGAGGAILYNEQFF
>TRBJ2-7|many|TRBV4-2|-
TGTGCCAGCAGCCAAGAAGGCGGCCTACAGAACGAGCAGTACTTC
CASSQEGGLQNEQYF
>TRBJ2-1|few|TRBV27|TRBD1
TGTGCCAGCCCCCTAAGGACAGGGAATGAGCAGTTCTTC
CASPLRTGNEQFF
>TRBJ2-1|many|TRBV5-6|TRBD2
TGTGCCAGCAGCTCCCAGGGGCGGGAGGTTAATGAGCAGTTCTTC
CASSSQGREVNEQFF
>TRBJ2-7|many|TRBV20-1|TRBD1
TGCAGTGCTAGAGATGGGGACAGAGGAACCTACGAGCAGTACTTC
CSARDGDRGTYEQYF
>TRBJ1-1|many|TRBV12-3/TRBV12-4|-
TGTGCCAGCAGTCGGACAGCGAGGAACACTGAAGCTTTCTTT
CASSRTARNTEAFF
>TRBJ1-1|many|TRBV29-1|-
TGCAGCCCCCTGAGGCTGAACACTGAAGCTTTCTTT
CSPLRLNTEAFF
>TRBJ2-5|-|TRBV29-1|-
TGCAGCGTTCAGACGGAACGGACCCAGTACTTC
CSVQTERTQYF
>TRBJ2-5|few|TRBV15|TRBD2
TGTGCCACCAGCAGAAAAGGACTAGCGGACAGACAAGAGACCCAGTACTTC
CATSRKGLADRQETQYF